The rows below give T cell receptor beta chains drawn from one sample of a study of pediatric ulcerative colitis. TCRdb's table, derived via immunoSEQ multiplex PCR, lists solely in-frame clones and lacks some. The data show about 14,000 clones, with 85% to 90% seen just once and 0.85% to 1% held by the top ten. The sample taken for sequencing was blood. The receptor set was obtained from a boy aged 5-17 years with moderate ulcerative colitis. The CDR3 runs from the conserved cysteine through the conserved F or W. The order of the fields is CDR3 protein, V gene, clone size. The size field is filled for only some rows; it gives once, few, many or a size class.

cdr3_aa: CATGDTVSYGYTF; v_call: TRBV7-9; clone_size: .
cdr3_aa: CASGLGTGLGQETQYF; v_call: TRBV12-5; clone_size: .
cdr3_aa: CASSEAEDRKQFF; v_call: TRBV6-1; clone_size: .
cdr3_aa: CASQLAGVETQYF; v_call: TRBV10-2; clone_size: .
cdr3_aa: CASTAQAGASGELFF; v_call: TRBV2; clone_size: .
cdr3_aa: CASSAVAGGPTDTQYF; v_call: TRBV5-1; clone_size: .
cdr3_aa: CASSIGDTDTQYF; v_call: TRBV19; clone_size: .
cdr3_aa: CASGGLAKNIQYF; v_call: TRBV11-2; clone_size: .
cdr3_aa: CASSRQGYEQYF; v_call: TRBV5-1; clone_size: .
cdr3_aa: CASSQVGRSQPQHF; v_call: TRBV4-1; clone_size: .
cdr3_aa: CASRKRGTGLGEQFF; v_call: TRBV6-1; clone_size: .
cdr3_aa: CASSVDSAYEQYF; v_call: TRBV5-5; clone_size: .
cdr3_aa: CASSLTPYGYTF; v_call: TRBV6-5; clone_size: .
cdr3_aa: CASSLHPTVNTEAFF; v_call: TRBV7-3; clone_size: .
cdr3_aa: CASSSGALNSNYGYTF; v_call: TRBV28; clone_size: .
cdr3_aa: CSVGPGQASDEQYF; v_call: TRBV29-1; clone_size: .
cdr3_aa: CAISESSGLINTTDTQYF; v_call: TRBV10-3; clone_size: .
cdr3_aa: CASSSTGLETQYF; v_call: TRBV5-1; clone_size: .
cdr3_aa: CASSKDSSNEKLFF; v_call: TRBV5-1; clone_size: .
cdr3_aa: CASCRGDSYEQYF; v_call: TRBV7-8; clone_size: .
cdr3_aa: CASSRDFKGYEQYF; v_call: TRBV5-1; clone_size: .
cdr3_aa: CASSLQETYGYTF; v_call: TRBV5-1; clone_size: .
cdr3_aa: CASSPPGGSGGELFF; v_call: TRBV18; clone_size: once
cdr3_aa: CASSPFLLGGGRVGETQYF; v_call: TRBV4-1; clone_size: .
cdr3_aa: CASGGETYFNEKLFF; v_call: TRBV7-6; clone_size: .
cdr3_aa: CASSSGADTQYF; v_call: TRBV28; clone_size: .